These 6 T cell receptor beta chains originate from one sample sequenced in a study of T cell responses to AZD1222 COVID-19 vaccine. Using immunoSEQ multiplex PCR, the repertoire was profiled, and TCRdb retains in-frame clones only, with some absent. The table records some 110,000 clones, roughly 91% of them present only once. Source: peripheral blood, taken 28 days after the second AZD1222 dose. These receptors were obtained from an adult who received the AZD1222 COVID-19 vaccine.

The chain couples TRBV7-3 to TRBJ1-1, with D tentatively TRBD1 (5 bases). CDR3 length equals 14 residues. Deletions cut 6 bases from V and 1 base from J, with 12 bases between. The germline V gene encodes CDR1 SGHTA and CDR2 FQGTGA. CDR3 protein: CASRNSGANTEAFF. CDR3 DNA sequence: TGTGCCAGCAGAAATTCCGGGGCGAACACTGAAGCTTTCTTT. The variable domain in full, completed from reference TRBV7-3 and TRBJ1-1, reads GAGVSQTPSNKVTEKGKYVELRCDPISGHTALYWYRQSLGQGPEFLIYFQGTGAADDSGLPNDRFFAVRPEGSVSTLKIQRTERGDSAVYLCASRNSGANTEAFFGQGTRLTVV.

V and J are TRBV30 and TRBJ1-5; tentatively, D is TRBD1 (6 bases). Germline values: CDR1 GTSNPN, CDR2 SVGIG (reference sequence). V was shortened by 1 base and J by 4 bases, with 11 bases between the two germline ends. The CDR3 loop spans 14 amino acids. This chain's CDR3 is CAWSATGWNQPQHF. CDR3 sequence (DNA): TGTGCCTGGAGTGCCACAGGGTGGAATCAGCCCCAGCATTTT.

This chain connects TRBV10-3 to TRBJ2-5; a possible D gene is TRBD2 (7 bases). V lost 4 bases to trimming and J lost 5 bases, with 11 bases between them. Germline loops: CDR1 ENHRY, CDR2 SYGVKD. There are 13 residues in the CDR3. The CDR3 nucleotides read TGTGCCATCAGTGGGGCGGGGGCGGAGACCCAGTACTTC. Amino acid sequence: CAISGAGAETQYF.

The CDR3 DNA reads TGTGCCAGCAGCGGGGACCTAAGCAATCAGCCCCAGCATTTT. This sequence encodes CASSGDLSNQPQHF. The V gene is TRBV7-9, the J gene TRBJ1-5; tentative D call: TRBD1 (5 bases). Between the trimmed V and J ends, which lost 5 bases and 1 base, there was a span of 9 bases. This CDR3 is built from 14 residues. Germline-derived CDR1 and CDR2 are SEHNR and FQNEAQ (reference sequence).

The chain is built from TRBV9 and TRBJ2-1; a possible D gene is TRBD2 (6 bases). CDR3 length: 15 residues. Germline V CDR1 and CDR2: SGDLS, YYNGEE. The V end was cut by 0 bases, the J end by 9 bases, with 16 bases between. The CDR3 coding sequence is TGTGCCAGCAGCGTAGGAGGAGGGGCAGACGGTGAGCAGTTCTTC. It specifies CASSVGGGADGEQFF.

The DNA for the CDR3 is TGTGCCAGCAGCGTAATCGAGCGGGCGGGAGGCTACACCTTC. Protein product: CASSVIERAGGYTF. The chain is built from TRBV9 and TRBJ1-2; the D is unclear. The CDR3 covers 14 residues. In germline, CDR1 is SGDLS, CDR2 YYNGEE. V shed 1 base and J shed 8 bases, with 15 bases lying between them.